The 5 T cell receptor beta chains presented below share a single source sample, sequenced in a study of CD8 T cells in Susac syndrome. With random hexamers, reverse transcription was performed on roughly 0.45 to 1 ug of RNA. TCRdb itself ran the immunoSEQ multiplex PCR reads through MiXCR, one entry per CDR3 protein. In the table there are hundreds of thousands of distinct CDR3 sequences, about 94% of which are singletons. The sample comprised CD4+ T cells from PBMCs. The receptor set was obtained from a human donor with Susac syndrome.

V usage is TRBV5-1 and J usage is TRBJ1-6; 10 bases fit TRBD1. The junction had 13 bases not matched to a gene; V was cut back by 0 bases and J by 7 bases. CDR3 length: 19 residues. CDR1 is SGHRS and CDR2 is YFSETQ in the germline V gene. The CDR3 protein is CASSLAETGGLDGNSPLHF. The CDR3 nucleotides read TGCGCCAGCAGCTTGGCAGAGACAGGGGGCTTGGATGGCAATTCACCCCTCCACTTT.

In its sample, this clonotype was seen once. CDR3 coding DNA: TGTGCCAGCAGCCTAGCCCCTACTACCACCTACGAGCAGTACTTC. It translates to CASSLAPTTTYEQYF. V gene TRBV9 combines with J gene TRBJ2-7; possibly TRBD2 for D (5 bases). V was cut by 4 bases and J by 2 bases, with 16 bases left in between. This CDR3 is built from 15 residues. Germline loops: CDR1 SGDLS, CDR2 YYNGEE.

The chain joins TRBV24-1 to TRBJ2-4; D is unclear. This CDR3 has 15 residues. V was trimmed by 4 bases and J by 5 bases, leaving 14 bases between them. The germline gives CDR1 KGHDR, CDR2 SFDVKD. The CDR3 DNA reads as TGTGCCACCAGTGACCCGACAAGGACCGAAAACATTCAGTACTTC. It yields the protein CATSDPTRTENIQYF.

V gene TRBV18 combines with J gene TRBJ1-3; the D gene is possibly TRBD1 (6 bases). The CDR3 sequence is 17 residues long. In germline, CDR1 is KGHSH, CDR2 LQKENI. The V gene lost 4 bases and the J gene lost 4 bases, with 20 bases spanning the gap. The CDR3 nucleotides are TGTGCCAGCTCACAGTCCACCCTGAGGGGGATCGGAAACACCATATATTTT. Protein: CASSQSTLRGIGNTIYF.

This chain links TRBV28 with TRBJ2-7; no clear D. V gave up 8 bases and J gave up 5 bases, with 19 bases separating them. CDR1 MDHEN and CDR2 SYDVKM come from the germline V gene. The CDR3 covers 14 residues. The CDR3 DNA is TGTGCCAGCTCCCAAGATGGGGTCATAGACGAGCAGTACTTC. Its translation: CASSQDGVIDEQYF.